This TCR beta chain was found in a study of T-cell memory formation after mild COVID-19. At the level of the study: Clustering of TCRs was largely donor specific.

Trimming pared 5 bases from V and 6 bases from J, leaving 5 bases between. The CDR3 extends over 12 amino acids. In germline, CDR1 is SGHAT, CDR2 FQNNGV. One entry per CDR3 protein, called by TCRdb with MiXCR from the 5' RACE reads. The sample holds about 360,000 distinct CDR3 sequences, approximately 12% seen once. Study-wide findings and caveats: Cross-reactive memory apparently joined, as some responding clones appeared in pre-infection memory.

This clonotype appeared many times. What it recognizes is unknown. The source of this sequence is a man between 18 and 29 years old who had mild COVID-19 (a few samples of this study predate the infection). Cell type and time point are not known. The chain combines TRBV11-2 with TRBJ1-6; D is uncertain. The source material was PBMCs or a T cell subset sorted from them (not recorded which). CDR3 sequence: CASSPPNSPLHF. CDR3 bases: TGTGCCAGCAGCCCGCCTAATTCACCCCTCCACTTT.